Listed below are T cell receptor beta chains from one sample, sequenced in a study of T-cell reconstitution after alpha-beta-depleted transplantation in children. TCRdb itself ran the PCR reads through MiXCR, one entry per CDR3 protein. The sample has 400,000 to 550,000 distinct CDR3 sequences, roughly a tenth seen once; the top ten hold around 2.2%. The sample consisted of PBMCs, taken before TCRalphabeta/CD19-depleted stem cell transplant. All receptors come from a child aged 2 to 10 with inherited bone marrow failure, due to receive a stem cell transplant. Both conserved end residues are part of each CDR3. Each record gives: J gene, D gene, V gene, clone size, CDR3 protein, CDR3 DNA. A D gene is named only where the DNA matches it firmly. Size values are once, few and many counts, or a class for expanded clones, and some rows have none.

J gene: TRBJ1-1; D gene: NA; V gene: TRBV10-1; clone size: many; CDR3 protein: CASSQGLRNTEAFF; CDR3 DNA: TGCGCCAGCAGCCAAGGCCTGAGGAATACTGAAGCTTTCTTT
J gene: TRBJ2-7; D gene: NA; V gene: TRBV20-1; clone size: many; CDR3 protein: CSARDRLGVRYEQYF; CDR3 DNA: TGCAGTGCTAGAGATCGGTTGGGGGTCCGGTACGAGCAGTACTTC
J gene: TRBJ2-7; D gene: TRBD1; V gene: TRBV3-1; clone size: many; CDR3 protein: CASSLRTGGVYEQYF; CDR3 DNA: TGTGCCAGCAGCCTCCGGACAGGGGGCGTCTACGAGCAGTACTTC
J gene: TRBJ2-3; D gene: TRBD2; V gene: TRBV11-1; clone size: many; CDR3 protein: CASSPWGGVNLFTDTQYF; CDR3 DNA: TGTGCCAGCAGCCCCTGGGGGGGAGTGAACCTGTTCACAGATACGCAGTATTTT
J gene: TRBJ2-1; D gene: TRBD2; V gene: TRBV7-2; clone size: few; CDR3 protein: CASSLLAGGHSEQFF; CDR3 DNA: TGTGCCAGCAGCTTACTAGCGGGAGGGCATAGCGAGCAGTTCTTC
J gene: TRBJ2-5; D gene: TRBD1; V gene: TRBV7-9; clone size: NA; CDR3 protein: CASSLRQGQETQYF; CDR3 DNA: TGTGCCAGCAGCCTAAGACAGGGCCAAGAGACCCAGTACTTC
J gene: TRBJ1-6; D gene: NA; V gene: TRBV4-3; clone size: many; CDR3 protein: CASSQELWTVRNSPLHF; CDR3 DNA: TGCGCCAGCAGCCAAGAGCTGTGGACAGTCCGTAATTCACCCCTCCACTTT
J gene: TRBJ2-7; D gene: TRBD2; V gene: TRBV10-3; clone size: NA; CDR3 protein: CAISELASGAPEQYF; CDR3 DNA: TGTGCCATCAGTGAGTTGGCTAGCGGCGCTCCTGAGCAGTACTTC
J gene: TRBJ2-5; D gene: NA; V gene: TRBV20-1; clone size: many; CDR3 protein: CSARRDPSETQYF; CDR3 DNA: TGCAGTGCTAGGAGGGACCCCTCGGAGACCCAGTACTTC
J gene: TRBJ1-4; D gene: NA; V gene: TRBV5-6; clone size: many; CDR3 protein: CASSLAVSGNEKLFF; CDR3 DNA: TGTGCCAGCAGCTTGGCGGTGTCAGGGAACGAAAAACTGTTTTTT
J gene: TRBJ2-3; D gene: NA; V gene: TRBV23-1; clone size: NA; CDR3 protein: CASRQGTDTQYF; CDR3 DNA: TGCGCCAGCAGGCAGGGCACAGATACGCAGTATTTT
J gene: TRBJ2-3; D gene: NA; V gene: TRBV20-1; clone size: NA; CDR3 protein: CSAPRSRGAQYF; CDR3 DNA: TGCAGTGCACCAAGGAGCAGGGGCGCCCAGTATTTT
J gene: TRBJ2-6; D gene: NA; V gene: TRBV12-3/TRBV12-4; clone size: NA; CDR3 protein: CASSSRTGANVLTF; CDR3 DNA: TGTGCCAGCAGTTCACGGACTGGGGCCAACGTCCTGACTTTC
J gene: TRBJ2-1; D gene: TRBD1; V gene: TRBV6-2/TRBV6-3; clone size: few; CDR3 protein: CASTQGAREQFF; CDR3 DNA: TGTGCCAGCACTCAGGGGGCTCGGGAGCAGTTCTTC
J gene: TRBJ2-7; D gene: NA; V gene: TRBV6-1; clone size: NA; CDR3 protein: CASSEVGRGEQYF; CDR3 DNA: TGTGCCAGCAGTGAAGTCGGCAGGGGCGAGCAGTACTTC
J gene: TRBJ1-5; D gene: TRBD1; V gene: TRBV6-5; clone size: many; CDR3 protein: CASRSRGRDQPQHF; CDR3 DNA: TGTGCCAGCAGAAGCAGGGGGCGAGATCAGCCCCAGCATTTT
J gene: TRBJ2-7; D gene: TRBD2; V gene: TRBV20-1; clone size: many; CDR3 protein: CSARDPLGLAGGDMHEQYF; CDR3 DNA: TGCAGTGCTAGAGATCCACTTGGACTAGCGGGAGGCGACATGCACGAGCAGTACTTC
J gene: TRBJ1-5; D gene: TRBD1; V gene: TRBV6-2/TRBV6-3; clone size: many; CDR3 protein: CASSYSGTGLVNQPQHF; CDR3 DNA: TGTGCCAGCAGTTACTCCGGGACAGGGCTCGTCAATCAGCCCCAGCATTTT
J gene: TRBJ1-1; D gene: NA; V gene: TRBV12-3/TRBV12-4; clone size: many; CDR3 protein: CASSFGQWPFTEAFF; CDR3 DNA: TGTGCCAGCAGTTTTGGTCAGTGGCCCTTCACTGAAGCTTTCTTT
J gene: TRBJ1-6; D gene: NA; V gene: TRBV2; clone size: many; CDR3 protein: CAGARQPKDSPLHF; CDR3 DNA: TGTGCCGGGGCCCGGCAGCCCAAAGATTCACCCCTCCACTTT
J gene: TRBJ2-1; D gene: NA; V gene: TRBV27; clone size: NA; CDR3 protein: CASNVDRSTYNEQFF; CDR3 DNA: TGTGCCAGCAACGTGGACAGATCGACCTACAATGAGCAGTTCTTC
J gene: TRBJ1-5; D gene: NA; V gene: TRBV28; clone size: many; CDR3 protein: CASSSVQQPQHF; CDR3 DNA: TGTGCCAGCAGTTCGGTCCAACAGCCCCAGCATTTT
J gene: TRBJ2-1; D gene: NA; V gene: TRBV14; clone size: NA; CDR3 protein: CASSQETWTLNEQFF; CDR3 DNA: TGTGCCAGCAGCCAAGAAACTTGGACCCTCAATGAGCAGTTCTTC
J gene: TRBJ2-5; D gene: NA; V gene: TRBV9; clone size: many; CDR3 protein: CASSSRNRGAQETQYF; CDR3 DNA: TGTGCCAGCAGCTCGAGGAATAGGGGAGCTCAAGAGACCCAGTACTTC
J gene: TRBJ2-7; D gene: TRBD2; V gene: TRBV19; clone size: NA; CDR3 protein: CASASMGEGRYEQYF; CDR3 DNA: TGTGCCAGCGCCTCTATGGGGGAGGGTCGCTACGAGCAGTACTTC
J gene: TRBJ1-2; D gene: NA; V gene: TRBV9; clone size: many; CDR3 protein: CASSVGFGNYGYTF; CDR3 DNA: TGTGCCAGCAGCGTAGGATTCGGGAACTATGGCTACACCTTC
J gene: TRBJ2-5; D gene: NA; V gene: TRBV5-1; clone size: many; CDR3 protein: CASSPLTTQETQYF; CDR3 DNA: TGCGCCAGCAGCCCCCTAACTACTCAAGAGACCCAGTACTTC
J gene: TRBJ2-7; D gene: TRBD2; V gene: TRBV7-9; clone size: NA; CDR3 protein: CASSPPLSGRHEQYF; CDR3 DNA: TGTGCCAGCAGCCCACCCCTTAGCGGGAGACACGAGCAGTACTTC
J gene: TRBJ2-1; D gene: NA; V gene: TRBV7-2; clone size: many; CDR3 protein: CASSLERYNEQFF; CDR3 DNA: TGTGCCAGCAGCTTGGAGCGGTACAATGAGCAGTTCTTC
J gene: TRBJ1-1; D gene: NA; V gene: TRBV29-1; clone size: NA; CDR3 protein: CSVEGTENTEAFF; CDR3 DNA: TGCAGCGTTGAAGGGACAGAGAACACTGAAGCTTTCTTT
J gene: TRBJ2-3; D gene: TRBD2; V gene: TRBV4-1; clone size: NA; CDR3 protein: CASSQAPLAGGASSTDTQYF; CDR3 DNA: TGCGCCAGCAGCCAAGCCCCTTTGGCGGGAGGCGCCTCTAGCACAGATACGCAGTATTTT
J gene: TRBJ2-3; D gene: NA; V gene: TRBV9; clone size: many; CDR3 protein: CASSVEFREDTDTQYF; CDR3 DNA: TGTGCCAGCAGCGTCGAGTTTAGGGAGGACACAGATACGCAGTATTTT
J gene: TRBJ2-1; D gene: TRBD2; V gene: TRBV12-3/TRBV12-4; clone size: many; CDR3 protein: CASSLALAGVSYNEQFF; CDR3 DNA: TGTGCCAGCAGTTTAGCCCTAGCGGGAGTCTCCTACAATGAGCAGTTCTTC
J gene: TRBJ2-1; D gene: TRBD2; V gene: TRBV29-1; clone size: many; CDR3 protein: CSVDSVPGGYNEQFF; CDR3 DNA: TGCAGCGTTGATAGTGTCCCGGGAGGGTACAATGAGCAGTTCTTC
J gene: TRBJ2-3; D gene: NA; V gene: TRBV20-1; clone size: NA; CDR3 protein: CSARDTPRESVTDTQYF; CDR3 DNA: TGCAGTGCTAGAGATACTCCCCGGGAGAGTGTCACAGATACGCAGTATTTT
J gene: TRBJ1-1; D gene: NA; V gene: TRBV7-5; clone size: many; CDR3 protein: CISVPEAPKTGEGNTEAFF; CDR3 DNA: NA
J gene: TRBJ2-1; D gene: TRBD2; V gene: TRBV29-1; clone size: few; CDR3 protein: CSGTSGSSYNEQFF; CDR3 DNA: TGCAGCGGGACTAGCGGGAGCTCCTACAATGAGCAGTTCTTC
J gene: TRBJ2-7; D gene: TRBD1; V gene: TRBV19; clone size: many; CDR3 protein: CASSLTGGSGEQYF; CDR3 DNA: TGTGCCAGTAGTTTGACAGGGGGCTCCGGCGAGCAGTACTTC
J gene: TRBJ2-1; D gene: TRBD2; V gene: TRBV5-1; clone size: many; CDR3 protein: CASSRSSGNYNEQFF; CDR3 DNA: TGCGCCAGCAGTCGAAGTAGCGGGAACTACAATGAGCAGTTCTTC
J gene: TRBJ1-5; D gene: NA; V gene: TRBV6-5; clone size: many; CDR3 protein: CASSSAPLWQPQHF; CDR3 DNA: TGTGCCAGCAGTTCGGCCCCTCTTTGGCAGCCCCAGCATTTT
J gene: TRBJ2-5; D gene: NA; V gene: TRBV5-6; clone size: many; CDR3 protein: CASSFVRLQETQYF; CDR3 DNA: TGTGCCAGCAGCTTTGTCAGATTGCAAGAGACCCAGTACTTC
J gene: TRBJ2-7; D gene: TRBD2; V gene: TRBV4-3; clone size: many; CDR3 protein: CASSQDPSLAGLGYEQYF; CDR3 DNA: TGCGCCAGCAGCCAAGACCCCTCCCTAGCGGGTTTAGGATACGAGCAGTACTTC
J gene: TRBJ1-2; D gene: NA; V gene: TRBV29-1; clone size: NA; CDR3 protein: CSVDLQQGGTNYGYTF; CDR3 DNA: TGCAGCGTTGATCTCCAGCAGGGCGGGACTAACTATGGCTACACCTTC
J gene: TRBJ2-7; D gene: TRBD2; V gene: TRBV20-1; clone size: many; CDR3 protein: CSASRTSGSPYEQYF; CDR3 DNA: TGCAGTGCTAGCCGGACTAGCGGGAGCCCATACGAGCAGTACTTC
J gene: TRBJ1-4; D gene: NA; V gene: TRBV5-1; clone size: NA; CDR3 protein: CASSLVVGGPSTNEKLFF; CDR3 DNA: TGCGCCAGCAGCTTGGTTGTGGGCGGACCGTCAACTAATGAAAAACTGTTTTTT
J gene: TRBJ2-7; D gene: TRBD1; V gene: TRBV7-8; clone size: many; CDR3 protein: CASSLTGQGIYEQYF; CDR3 DNA: TGTGCCAGCAGCTTAACGGGACAGGGGATCTACGAGCAGTACTTC
J gene: TRBJ1-1; D gene: NA; V gene: TRBV12-3/TRBV12-4; clone size: many; CDR3 protein: CASSRTVRGTEAFF; CDR3 DNA: TGTGCCAGCAGCCGGACAGTACGTGGCACTGAAGCTTTCTTT
J gene: TRBJ1-2; D gene: TRBD1; V gene: TRBV29-1; clone size: many; CDR3 protein: CSGRTGKDYGYTF; CDR3 DNA: TGCAGCGGGAGGACAGGGAAGGACTATGGCTACACCTTC
J gene: TRBJ1-1; D gene: NA; V gene: TRBV30; clone size: many; CDR3 protein: CAWSRLGNTEAFF; CDR3 DNA: TGTGCCTGGAGTCGACTGGGGAACACTGAAGCTTTCTTT
J gene: TRBJ2-7; D gene: NA; V gene: TRBV20-1; clone size: many; CDR3 protein: CSARRYPNTGSEQYF; CDR3 DNA: TGCAGTGCTAGACGATACCCCAACACAGGAAGTGAGCAGTACTTC
J gene: TRBJ1-1; D gene: NA; V gene: TRBV3-1; clone size: few; CDR3 protein: CASGELSGKAEAFF; CDR3 DNA: TGTGCCAGCGGCGAGTTAAGCGGGAAGGCTGAAGCTTTCTTT
J gene: TRBJ2-7; D gene: TRBD1; V gene: TRBV20-1; clone size: NA; CDR3 protein: CSASRGWTGTYEQYF; CDR3 DNA: TGCAGTGCTAGTAGGGGATGGACAGGTACCTACGAGCAGTACTTC